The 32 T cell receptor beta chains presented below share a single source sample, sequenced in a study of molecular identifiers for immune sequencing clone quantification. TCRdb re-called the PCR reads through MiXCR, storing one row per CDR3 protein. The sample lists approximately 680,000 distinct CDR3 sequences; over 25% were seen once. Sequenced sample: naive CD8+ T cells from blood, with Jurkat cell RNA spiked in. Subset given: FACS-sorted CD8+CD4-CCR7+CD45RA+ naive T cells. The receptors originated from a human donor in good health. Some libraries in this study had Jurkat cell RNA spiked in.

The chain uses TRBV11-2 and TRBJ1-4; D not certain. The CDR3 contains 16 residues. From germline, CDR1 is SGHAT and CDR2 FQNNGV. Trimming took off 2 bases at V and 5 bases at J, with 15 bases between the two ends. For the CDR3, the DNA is TGTGCCAGCAGCTTAAATTCGTGGGATAACAATGAAAAACTGTTTTTT. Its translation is CASSLNSWDNNEKLFF.

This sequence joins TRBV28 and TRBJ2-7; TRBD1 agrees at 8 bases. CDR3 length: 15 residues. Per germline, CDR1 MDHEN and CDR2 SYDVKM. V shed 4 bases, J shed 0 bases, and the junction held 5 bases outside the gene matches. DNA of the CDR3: TGTGCCAGCAGTTGCAGGGGGCTTGTCTCCTACGAGCAGTACTTC. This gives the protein CASSCRGLVSYEQYF.

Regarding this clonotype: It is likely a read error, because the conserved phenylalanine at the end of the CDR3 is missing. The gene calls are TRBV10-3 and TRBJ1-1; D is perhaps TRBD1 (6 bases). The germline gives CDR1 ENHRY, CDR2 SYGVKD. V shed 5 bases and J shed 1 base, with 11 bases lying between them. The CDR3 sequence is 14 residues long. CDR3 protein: CAISSGDPNTEAFI. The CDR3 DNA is TGTGCCATCAGTTCAGGGGATCCGAACACTGAAGCTTTCATT.

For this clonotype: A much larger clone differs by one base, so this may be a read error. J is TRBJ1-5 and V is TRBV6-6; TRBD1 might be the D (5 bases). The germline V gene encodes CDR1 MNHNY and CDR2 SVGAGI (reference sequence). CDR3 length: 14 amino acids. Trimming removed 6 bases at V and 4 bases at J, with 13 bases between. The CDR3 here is CASREDKGNQPQHF. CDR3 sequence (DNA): TGTGCCAGCAGGGAGGACAAGGGAAATCAGCCCCAGCATTTT.

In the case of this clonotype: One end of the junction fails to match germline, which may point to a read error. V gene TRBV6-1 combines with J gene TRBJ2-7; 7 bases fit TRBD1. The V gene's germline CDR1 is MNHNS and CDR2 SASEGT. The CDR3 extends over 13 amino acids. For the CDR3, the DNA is TGTGCCTGCAGGATGACAGGGCACTACGAGCAGTACTTC. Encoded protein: CACRMTGHYEQYF.

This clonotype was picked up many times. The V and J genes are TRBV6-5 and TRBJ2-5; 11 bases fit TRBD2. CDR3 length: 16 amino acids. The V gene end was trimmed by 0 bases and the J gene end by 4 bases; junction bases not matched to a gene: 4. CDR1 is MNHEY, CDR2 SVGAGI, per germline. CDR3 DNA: TGTGCCAGCAGTTACTCACTAGCGGGAGTGTCAGAGACCCAGTACTTC. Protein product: CASSYSLAGVSETQYF.

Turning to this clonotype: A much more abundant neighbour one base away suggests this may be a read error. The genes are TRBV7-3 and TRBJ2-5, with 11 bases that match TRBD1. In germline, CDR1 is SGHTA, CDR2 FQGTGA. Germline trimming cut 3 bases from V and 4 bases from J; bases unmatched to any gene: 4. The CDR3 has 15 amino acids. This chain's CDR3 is CASSFTGTGGETQYF. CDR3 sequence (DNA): TGTGCCAGCAGCTTTACCGGGACAGGGGGAGAGACCCAGTACTTC.

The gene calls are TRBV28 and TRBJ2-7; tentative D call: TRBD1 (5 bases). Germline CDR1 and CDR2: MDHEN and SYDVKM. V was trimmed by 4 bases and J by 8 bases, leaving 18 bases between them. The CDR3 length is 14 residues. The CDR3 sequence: CASSSPRDLGQQYF. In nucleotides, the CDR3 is TGTGCCAGCAGTTCCCCCAGGGATCTGGGCCAGCAGTACTTC. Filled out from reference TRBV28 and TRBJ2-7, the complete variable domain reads DVKVTQSSRYLVKRTGEKVFLECVQDMDHENMFWYRQDPGLGLRLIYFSYDVKMKEKGDIPEGYSVSREKKERFSLILESASTNQTSMYLCASSSPRDLGQQYFGPGTRLTVT.

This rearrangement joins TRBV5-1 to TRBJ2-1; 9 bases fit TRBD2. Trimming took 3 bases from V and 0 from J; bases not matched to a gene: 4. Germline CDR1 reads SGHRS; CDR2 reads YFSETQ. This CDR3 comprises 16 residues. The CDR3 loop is CASSYGLANSYNEQFF. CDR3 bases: TGCGCCAGCAGCTATGGACTAGCGAACTCCTACAATGAGCAGTTCTTC.

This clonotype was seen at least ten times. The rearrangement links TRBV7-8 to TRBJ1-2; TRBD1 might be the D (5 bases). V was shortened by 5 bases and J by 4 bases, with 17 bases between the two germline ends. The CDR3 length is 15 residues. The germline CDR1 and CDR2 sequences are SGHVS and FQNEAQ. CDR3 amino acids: CASSTRQIPGYGYTF. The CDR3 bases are TGTGCCAGCAGCACTAGACAGATCCCCGGCTATGGCTACACCTTC.

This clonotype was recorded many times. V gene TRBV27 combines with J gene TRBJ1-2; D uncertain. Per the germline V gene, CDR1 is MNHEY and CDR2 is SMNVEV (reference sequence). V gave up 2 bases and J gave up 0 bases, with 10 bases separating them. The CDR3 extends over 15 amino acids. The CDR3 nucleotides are TGTGCCAGCAGTTTAACTACACAAACTAACTATGGCTACACCTTC. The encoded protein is CASSLTTQTNYGYTF.

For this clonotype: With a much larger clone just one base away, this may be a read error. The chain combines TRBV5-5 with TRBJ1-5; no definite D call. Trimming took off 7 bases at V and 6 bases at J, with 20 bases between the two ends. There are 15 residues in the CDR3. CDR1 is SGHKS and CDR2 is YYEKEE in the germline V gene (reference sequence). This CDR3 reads CASRRSHGVTQPQHF. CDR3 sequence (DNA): TGTGCCAGCCGCCGGAGTCATGGGGTAACTCAGCCCCAGCATTTT.

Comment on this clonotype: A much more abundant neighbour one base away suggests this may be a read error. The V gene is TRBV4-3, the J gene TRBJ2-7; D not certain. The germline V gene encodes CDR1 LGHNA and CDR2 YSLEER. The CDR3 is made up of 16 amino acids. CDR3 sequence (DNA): TGCACCAGCAGCCTGTCTCGGACGCCAAGCTCCTACGAGCAGTACTTC. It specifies CTSSLSRTPSSYEQYF.

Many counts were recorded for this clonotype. CDR3 sequence (DNA): TGTGCCAGCAGCTTGGAGGGTCTGAACACTGAAGCTTTCTTT. Translation gives CASSLEGLNTEAFF. This chain uses TRBV5-5 with TRBJ1-1; D not certain. Between the trimmed V and J ends, which lost 0 bases and 0 bases, there was a span of 6 bases. The CDR3 has 14 amino acids. Germline V gene data show CDR1 as SGHKS and CDR2 as YYEKEE (reference sequence).

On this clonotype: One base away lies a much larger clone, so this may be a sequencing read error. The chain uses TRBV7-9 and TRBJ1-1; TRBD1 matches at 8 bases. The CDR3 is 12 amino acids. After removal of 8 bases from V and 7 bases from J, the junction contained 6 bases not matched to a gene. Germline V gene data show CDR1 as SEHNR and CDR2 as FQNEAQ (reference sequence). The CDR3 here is CASGTGRLEAFF. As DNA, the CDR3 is TGTGCCAGCGGGACAGGCCGGCTTGAAGCTTTCTTT. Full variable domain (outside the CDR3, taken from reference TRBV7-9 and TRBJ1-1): DTGVSQNPRHKITKRGQNVTFRCDPISEHNRLYWYRQTLGQGPEFLTYFQNEAQLEKSRLLSDRFSAERPKGSFSTLEIQRTEQGDSAMYLCASGTGRLEAFFGQGTRLTVV.

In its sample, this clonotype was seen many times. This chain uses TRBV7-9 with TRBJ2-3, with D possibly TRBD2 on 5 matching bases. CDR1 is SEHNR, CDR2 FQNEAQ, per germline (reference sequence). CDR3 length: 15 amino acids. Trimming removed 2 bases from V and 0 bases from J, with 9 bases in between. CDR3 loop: CASSLSSVSTDTQYF. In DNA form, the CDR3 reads TGTGCCAGCAGCTTAAGTAGCGTGAGCACAGATACGCAGTATTTT.

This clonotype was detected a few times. The DNA of the CDR3 is TGCGCCAGCAGCCAGGGGACTAGCGCCTACGAGCAGTACTTC. The encoded protein is CASSQGTSAYEQYF. The gene calls are TRBV4-3 and TRBJ2-7, with 10 bases identical to TRBD2. Germline V gene lookup returns CDR1 LGHNA and CDR2 YSLEER. The CDR3 has 14 amino acids. After removal of 3 bases from V and 2 bases from J, the junction contained 1 base not matched to a gene.

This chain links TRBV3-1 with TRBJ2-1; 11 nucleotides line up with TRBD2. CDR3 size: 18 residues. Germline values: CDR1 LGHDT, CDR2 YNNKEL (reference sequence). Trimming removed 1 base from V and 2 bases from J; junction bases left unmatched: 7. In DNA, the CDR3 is TGTGCCAGCAGCCAAGTTCCTATAGCGGGGGGGGCCTACAATGAGCAGTTCTTC. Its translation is CASSQVPIAGGAYNEQFF.

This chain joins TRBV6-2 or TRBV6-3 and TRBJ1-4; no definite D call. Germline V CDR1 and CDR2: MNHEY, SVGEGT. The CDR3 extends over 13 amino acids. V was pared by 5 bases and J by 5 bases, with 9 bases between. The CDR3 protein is CASSIPGNEKLFF. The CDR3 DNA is TGTGCCAGCAGTATACCGGGAAATGAAAAACTGTTTTTT.

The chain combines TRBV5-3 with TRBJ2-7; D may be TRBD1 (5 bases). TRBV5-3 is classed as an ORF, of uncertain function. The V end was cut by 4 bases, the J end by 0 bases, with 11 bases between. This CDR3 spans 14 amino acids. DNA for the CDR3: TGTGCCAGAAGCCCTGGACATATCTCCTACGAGCAGTACTTC. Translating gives CARSPGHISYEQYF.

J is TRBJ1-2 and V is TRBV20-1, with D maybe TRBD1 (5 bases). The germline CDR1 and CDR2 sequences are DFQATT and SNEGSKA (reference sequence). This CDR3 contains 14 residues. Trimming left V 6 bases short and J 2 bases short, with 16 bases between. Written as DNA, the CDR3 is TGCAGTGCATTGGTGAGGGGCCTCAACTATGGCTACACCTTC. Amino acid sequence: CSALVRGLNYGYTF.

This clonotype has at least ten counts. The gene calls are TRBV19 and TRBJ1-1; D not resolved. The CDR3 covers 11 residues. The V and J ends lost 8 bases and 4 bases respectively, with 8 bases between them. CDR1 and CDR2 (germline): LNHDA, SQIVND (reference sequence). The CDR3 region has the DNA TGTGCCAGTGCCTTGGGCACTGAAGCTTTCTTT. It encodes CASALGTEAFF.

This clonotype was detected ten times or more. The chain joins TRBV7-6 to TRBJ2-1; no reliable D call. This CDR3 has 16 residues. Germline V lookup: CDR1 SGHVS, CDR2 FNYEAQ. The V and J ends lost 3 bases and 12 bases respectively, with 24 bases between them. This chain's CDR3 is CASSFSLSPNGNRQFF. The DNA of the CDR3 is TGTGCCAGCAGCTTCTCCCTCTCCCCTAATGGCAACAGGCAGTTCTTC.

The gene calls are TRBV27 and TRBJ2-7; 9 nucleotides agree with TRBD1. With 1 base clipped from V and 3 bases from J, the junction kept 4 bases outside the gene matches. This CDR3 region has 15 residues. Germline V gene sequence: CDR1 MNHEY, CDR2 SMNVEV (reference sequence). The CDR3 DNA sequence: TGTGCCAGCAGTTTATGGACAGGGGAAGGCTACGAGCAGTACTTC. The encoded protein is CASSLWTGEGYEQYF.

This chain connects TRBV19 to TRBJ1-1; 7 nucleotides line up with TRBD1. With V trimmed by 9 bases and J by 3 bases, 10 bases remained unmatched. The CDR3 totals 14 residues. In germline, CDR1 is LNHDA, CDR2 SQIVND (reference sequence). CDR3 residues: CASTTGWLHTEAFF. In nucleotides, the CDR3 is TGTGCCAGCACGACAGGGTGGTTGCACACTGAAGCTTTCTTT. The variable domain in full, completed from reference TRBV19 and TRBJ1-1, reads DGGITQSPKYLFRKEGQNVTLSCEQNLNHDAMYWYRQDPGQGLRLIYYSQIVNDFQKGDIAEGYSVSREKKESFPLTVTSAQKNPTAFYLCASTTGWLHTEAFFGQGTRLTVV.

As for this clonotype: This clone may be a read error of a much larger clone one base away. The CDR3 loop is CASSDWAEASF. The CDR3 region has the DNA TGTGCCAGCAGTGATTGGGCTGAAGCTTCCTTT. This chain joins TRBV2 and TRBJ1-1; no firm D call. From germline, CDR1 is SNHLY and CDR2 FYNNEI. This CDR3 comprises 11 residues.

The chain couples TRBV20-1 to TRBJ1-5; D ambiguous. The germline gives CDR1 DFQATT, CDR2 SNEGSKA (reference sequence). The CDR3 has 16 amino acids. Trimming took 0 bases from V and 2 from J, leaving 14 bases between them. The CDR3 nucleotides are TGCAGTGCTAGAGATCTCTCTCGAGGCGGCAATCAGCCCCAGCATTTT. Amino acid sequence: CSARDLSRGGNQPQHF.

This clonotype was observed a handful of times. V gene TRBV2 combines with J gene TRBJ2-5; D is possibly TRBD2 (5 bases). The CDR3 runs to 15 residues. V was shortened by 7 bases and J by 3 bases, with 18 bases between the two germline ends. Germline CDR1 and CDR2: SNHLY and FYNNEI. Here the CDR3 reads CASIPERGREETQYF. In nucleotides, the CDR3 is TGTGCCAGCATTCCCGAACGGGGAAGGGAAGAGACCCAGTACTTC.

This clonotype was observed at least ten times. The CDR3 bases are TGTGCCAGCAGCTCGGGACACTGGTACTTC. Translating gives CASSSGHWYF. The rearrangement uses TRBV6-2 or TRBV6-3 and TRBJ2-7; TRBD1 might be the D (6 bases). Trimming left V 6 bases short and J 12 bases short, with 12 bases between. The CDR3 is made up of 10 amino acids. Per the germline V gene, CDR1 is MNHEY and CDR2 is SVGEGT.

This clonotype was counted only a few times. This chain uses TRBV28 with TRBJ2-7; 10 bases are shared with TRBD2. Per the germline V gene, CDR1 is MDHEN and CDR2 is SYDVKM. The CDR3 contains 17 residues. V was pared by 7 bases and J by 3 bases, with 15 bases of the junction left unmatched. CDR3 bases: TGTGCCAGCACCTCTGGGAGAGGACCTAGCGGGAGCTACGAGCAGTACTTC. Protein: CASTSGRGPSGSYEQYF.

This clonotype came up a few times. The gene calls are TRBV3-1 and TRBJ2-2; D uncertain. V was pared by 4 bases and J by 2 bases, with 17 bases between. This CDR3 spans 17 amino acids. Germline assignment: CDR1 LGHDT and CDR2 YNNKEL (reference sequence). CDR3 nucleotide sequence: TGTGCCAGCAGCCGCAGACCCACCCCCGCAAACACCGGGGAGCTGTTTTTT. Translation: CASSRRPTPANTGELFF.

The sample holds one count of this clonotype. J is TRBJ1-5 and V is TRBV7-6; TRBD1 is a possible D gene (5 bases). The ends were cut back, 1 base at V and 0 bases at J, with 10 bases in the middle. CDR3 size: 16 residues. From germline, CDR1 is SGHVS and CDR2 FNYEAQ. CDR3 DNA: TGTGCCAGCAGCTTAGACGGGGGGATTAGCAATCAGCCCCAGCATTTT. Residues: CASSLDGGISNQPQHF.